The 22 T cell receptor beta chains presented below share a single source sample, sequenced in a study of blood T cell repertoires in COVID-19. Method: immunoSEQ multiplex PCR; TCRdb's copy keeps in-frame clones and lacks some. Among approximately 100,000 clones, 69% were seen once, and the ten largest hold about 5.9%. What was sequenced was peripheral blood. Receptors originate from an elderly man with acute or convalescent COVID-19.

The gene calls are TRBV12-3 or TRBV12-4 and TRBJ1-6, with 7 bases aligning to TRBD1. V dropped 7 bases and J dropped 6; count of bases not matched to a gene: 3. This CDR3 is 13 amino acids long. CDR3 sequence (DNA): TGTGCCAGCAAGGGACAGAGTAATTCACCCCTCCACTTT. Encoded protein: CASKGQSNSPLHF.

This chain uses TRBV9 with TRBJ1-1; weak D call: TRBD1 (5 bases). Germline V gene data show CDR1 as SGDLS and CDR2 as YYNGEE. The CDR3 has 13 residues. V was clipped by 3 bases and J by 7 bases, with 13 bases between them. The CDR3 loop is CASSGLVQGEAFF. DNA of the CDR3: TGTGCCAGCAGCGGGCTTGTGCAGGGTGAAGCTTTCTTT.

The chain is built from TRBV28 and TRBJ2-7, with D perhaps matching TRBD2 (7 bases). Germline V lookup: CDR1 MDHEN, CDR2 SYDVKM. V was shortened by 5 bases and J by 4 bases, with 21 bases between the two germline ends. The CDR3 loop spans 16 amino acids. The DNA of the CDR3 is TGTGCCAGCAGTCCCCGGGGGGCGGGAGTAGTATACGAGCAGTACTTC. Its protein is CASSPRGAGVVYEQYF.

V gene TRBV2 combines with J gene TRBJ2-7; TRBD1 matches at 10 bases. V shed 2 bases, J shed 0 bases, and the junction held 7 bases outside the gene matches. This CDR3 is built from 17 residues. Germline V CDR1 and CDR2: SNHLY, FYNNEI. The CDR3, as DNA: TGTGCCAGCAGTGAATGGGGGACAGGGGCGAGCTCCTACGAGCAGTACTTC. Protein product: CASSEWGTGASSYEQYF.

The CDR3 DNA is TGCGCCAGCAGCTTGGGGCAGAACACCGGGGAGCTGTTTTTT. Encoded protein: CASSLGQNTGELFF. This rearrangement joins TRBV5-1 to TRBJ2-2; D is undetermined. CDR3 size: 14 residues. The V end was cut by 0 bases, the J end by 1 base, with 4 bases between. CDR1 SGHRS and CDR2 YFSETQ come from the germline V gene. The whole variable domain, remainder taken from reference TRBV5-1 and TRBJ2-2, is KAGVTQTPRYLIKTRGQQVTLSCSPISGHRSVSWYQQTPGQGLQFLFEYFSETQRNKGNFPGRFSGRQFSNSRSEMNVSTLELGDSALYLCASSLGQNTGELFFGEGSRLTVL.

This clone was recorded once. This sequence joins TRBV4-2 and TRBJ1-1; 8 bases match TRBD1. Germline assignment: CDR1 LGHNA and CDR2 YNFKEQ. The CDR3 extends over 14 amino acids. Trimming cost V 4 bases and J 1 base; bases outside gene matches: 2. The DNA of the CDR3 is TGTGCCAGCAGCCTTGGGACAGGGAACACTGAAGCTTTCTTT. Protein: CASSLGTGNTEAFF.

V usage is TRBV9 and J usage is TRBJ2-1; 13 nucleotides agree with TRBD2. With V trimmed by 3 bases and J by 7 bases, 7 bases remained unmatched. CDR1 is SGDLS, CDR2 YYNGEE, per germline. CDR3 size: 16 residues. CDR3 DNA: TGTGCCAGCAGCGCTCCGGGACTAGCGGGACTAAATGAGCAGTTCTTC. Translation gives CASSAPGLAGLNEQFF.

The rearrangement links TRBV10-3 to TRBJ2-3; 7 bases fit TRBD2. Trimming removed 7 bases from V and 0 bases from J; junction bases left unmatched: 4. CDR1 ENHRY and CDR2 SYGVKD come from the germline V gene. This CDR3 contains 14 residues. The CDR3 bases are TGTGCCATCACCCGGGACTATAGCACAGATACGCAGTATTTT. This encodes CAITRDYSTDTQYF.

V usage is TRBV2 and J usage is TRBJ2-1; D is unclear. Trimming left V 5 bases short and J 5 bases short, with 7 bases between. CDR1 SNHLY and CDR2 FYNNEI come from the germline V gene. The CDR3 covers 12 residues. The CDR3 DNA sequence: TGTGCCAGCAGTCTCGGTGACAATGAGCAGTTCTTC. It translates to CASSLGDNEQFF. The complete variable domain, with remaining parts taken from reference TRBV2 and TRBJ2-1, reads EPEVTQTPSHQVTQMGQEVILRCVPISNHLYFYWYRQILGQKVEFLVSFYNNEISEKSEIFDDQFSVERPDGSNFTLKIRSTKLEDSAMYFCASSLGDNEQFFGPGTRLTVL.

The chain couples TRBV5-4 to TRBJ1-1; D is ambiguous. The CDR3 runs 15 residues. CDR1 and CDR2 from the germline V gene are SGHNT and YYREEE (reference sequence). The ends were cut back, 3 bases at V and 5 bases at J, with 17 bases in the middle. The CDR3 DNA reads as TGTGCCAGCAGCTCACGGGGTGGGAGCGGGACTGAAGCTTTCTTT. Protein sequence: CASSSRGGSGTEAFF.

This clone appeared a few times. V gene TRBV10-2 combines with J gene TRBJ1-1; D is unresolved. V gave up 3 bases and J gave up 1 base, with 6 bases separating them. This CDR3 comprises 13 residues. Germline CDR1 WSHSY, CDR2 SAAADI. In nucleotides, the CDR3 is TGCGCCAGCAGTGATAGTAAGAACACTGAAGCTTTCTTT. This gives the protein CASSDSKNTEAFF.

This clone was seen a few times. V and J are TRBV7-8 and TRBJ2-7; perhaps TRBD2 as D (7 bases). This CDR3 comprises 16 residues. Germline values: CDR1 SGHVS, CDR2 FQNEAQ. V lost 4 bases and J 0 bases, leaving 16 bases between the germline ends. This CDR3 is CASSSGGHSISYEQYF. DNA of the CDR3: TGTGCCAGCAGCTCGGGGGGACATTCCATCTCCTACGAGCAGTACTTC.

The chain combines TRBV5-5 with TRBJ1-2; a possible D gene is TRBD1 (5 bases). The germline V and J ends were trimmed by 5 bases and 4 bases, with 21 bases remaining between them. Germline CDR1 reads SGHKS; CDR2 reads YYEKEE (reference sequence). The CDR3 has 16 residues. The CDR3 nucleotides are TGTGCCAGCAGTCGAGGAGGGACCCCGGGGATCTATGGCTACACCTTC. It is translated as CASSRGGTPGIYGYTF.

The rearrangement links TRBV28 to TRBJ2-4; a weak D match, TRBD2 (6 bases). This CDR3 has 17 residues. The germline V gene has CDR1 MDHEN and CDR2 SYDVKM. V dropped 2 bases and J dropped 0 bases, with 14 bases sitting between them. The CDR3 loop reads CASSLGHGSLAKNIQYF. As DNA, the CDR3 is TGTGCCAGCAGTTTAGGGCACGGGAGTCTAGCCAAAAACATTCAGTACTTC.

The chain couples TRBV9 to TRBJ2-5; 7 nucleotides agree with TRBD2. V gave up 3 bases and J gave up 4 bases; unmatched junction bases: 12. Germline loops: CDR1 SGDLS, CDR2 YYNGEE. The CDR3 has 16 amino acids. The CDR3 bases are TGTGCCAGCAGCGGATTAGATCGCGGGAGAGGAGAGACCCAGTACTTC. This sequence encodes CASSGLDRGRGETQYF.

The chain carries TRBV29-1 and TRBJ1-1; D is ambiguous. Germline V gives CDR1 SQVTM, CDR2 ANQGSEA. V shed 2 bases and J shed 0 bases, with 10 bases lying between them. The CDR3 spans 14 residues. The CDR3 loop reads CSVETGLMNTEAFF. In nucleotides, the CDR3 is TGCAGCGTTGAAACTGGGCTTATGAACACTGAAGCTTTCTTT.

Only a few counts were recorded for this clone. The V call is TRBV5-8, the J call TRBJ2-7; tentative D call: TRBD2 (6 bases). Germline values: CDR1 SGHTS, CDR2 YDEGEE. This CDR3 contains 14 residues. Between the trimmed V and J ends, which lost 7 bases and 3 bases, there was a span of 17 bases. The CDR3 region has the DNA TGTGCCAGCCTCTCCGGGCGGGGTAACTACGAGCAGTACTTC. Translated: CASLSGRGNYEQYF.

CDR3 amino acids: CASSLRTGWNNEQFF. Written as DNA, the CDR3 is TGTGCCAGCAGTTTGAGGACAGGTTGGAACAATGAGCAGTTCTTC. The chain couples TRBV28 to TRBJ2-1, with TRBD1 matching 7 bases. Trimming took 3 bases from V and 5 from J; bases not matched to a gene: 7. CDR3 length: 15 amino acids. Germline CDR1 is MDHEN and CDR2 is SYDVKM.

The rearrangement uses TRBV28 and TRBJ2-1; TRBD1 is a possible D gene (6 bases). Trimming removed 7 bases at V and 9 bases at J, with 13 bases between. Germline lookup yields CDR1 MDHEN and CDR2 SYDVKM. The CDR3 extends over 12 amino acids. CDR3: CASTHLGGEQFF. CDR3 sequence (DNA): TGTGCCAGCACACACCTAGGGGGTGAGCAGTTCTTC.

The V and J genes are TRBV28 and TRBJ2-4; 10 positions agree with TRBD1. Looked up from germline, CDR1 is MDHEN and CDR2 is SYDVKM. V lost 5 bases, J lost 0 bases, and 7 bases stayed unmatched. This CDR3 comprises 17 residues. The CDR3 region has the DNA TGTGCCAGCAGTCCCCTAGGGACAGGGGTAGCCAAAAACATTCAGTACTTC. Protein sequence: CASSPLGTGVAKNIQYF.

This chain connects TRBV7-2 to TRBJ1-4; D perhaps matches TRBD1 (5 bases). This CDR3 region has 13 residues. V shed 6 bases and J shed 4 bases, with 9 bases lying between them. CDR1 is SGHTA and CDR2 is FQGNSA in the germline V gene. As DNA, the CDR3 is TGTGCCAGCAGAGACAGTTTTAATGAAAAACTGTTTTTT. Protein: CASRDSFNEKLFF.

The chain employs TRBV10-3 and TRBJ1-1; 8 positions match TRBD1. Germline V gene lookup returns CDR1 ENHRY and CDR2 SYGVKD. J lost 1 base, V lost 7 bases, and 5 bases had no gene match. This CDR3 spans 14 amino acids. This chain's CDR3 is CAITETGANTEAFF. CDR3 sequence (DNA): TGTGCCATCACAGAGACAGGGGCGAACACTGAAGCTTTCTTT.